A selection of T cell receptor beta chains follows, all from one sample in a study of blood T cell repertoires in COVID-19. Using immunoSEQ multiplex PCR, the repertoire was profiled, and TCRdb retains in-frame clones only, with some absent. The table lists roughly 200,000 clones, around 85% of them singletons, with approximately 18% in the top ten. Sequenced material: PBMCs or T cells enriched from blood (not recorded which). The receptors stem from a man in his forties who had recovered from COVID-19. Both conserved end residues are part of each CDR3. D genes are given only for firm matches. For some rows the clone size is stated as once, few or many, or as a class when expanded; others skip it.

clone_size j_call d_call v_call cdr3_aa cdr3_nt
NA TRBJ1-5 NA TRBV10-1 CALRSGTQPQHF TGCGCCCTCCGGTCAGGTACTCAGCCCCAGCATTTT
NA TRBJ2-3 TRBD1 TRBV2 CASREDRGRWSTDTQYF TGTGCCAGCAGGGAAGACAGGGGGCGATGGAGCACAGATACGCAGTATTTT
NA TRBJ1-2 TRBD1 TRBV13 CASSLDRGRKGYTF TGTGCCAGCAGCTTAGACAGGGGGCGGAAAGGCTACACCTTC
NA TRBJ2-3 NA TRBV11-1 CASSLQGLITDTQYF TGTGCCAGCAGCTTACAGGGACTTATCACAGATACGCAGTATTTT
NA TRBJ2-2 NA TRBV12-3/TRBV12-4 CASSGVGSGELFF TGTGCCAGCAGTGGGGTCGGGAGCGGGGAGCTGTTTTTT
NA TRBJ1-2 NA TRBV5-4 CASSLEAGRGYTF TGTGCCAGCAGCTTGGAGGCAGGGAGGGGCTACACCTTC
few TRBJ2-7 NA TRBV30 CAWKGVSYEQYF TGTGCCTGGAAGGGGGTTTCCTACGAGCAGTACTTC
few TRBJ2-1 TRBD2 TRBV11-2 CASSPGRTSGFGEQFF TGTGCCAGCAGCCCAGGTAGGACTAGCGGTTTCGGTGAGCAGTTCTTC
NA TRBJ1-1 TRBD1 TRBV5-1 CASSLDRQGLLGWTEAFF TGCGCCAGCAGCTTGGACAGACAGGGGCTCTTGGGCTGGACTGAAGCTTTCTTT
NA TRBJ1-6 TRBD1 TRBV27 CASSLSWGQGAAGSPLHF TGTGCCAGCAGTTTATCGTGGGGCCAGGGGGCGGCGGGGTCACCCCTCCACTTT
NA TRBJ2-1 TRBD2 TRBV4-3 CASSQVAGGGHNEQFF TGCGCCAGCAGCCAAGTGGCGGGAGGGGGGCACAATGAGCAGTTCTTC
NA TRBJ2-7 TRBD2 TRBV5-4 CASSLESGGPYEQYF TGTGCCAGCAGCTTGGAGTCGGGAGGGCCCTACGAGCAGTACTTC
NA TRBJ1-3 NA TRBV6-5 CASTGRGGGNTIYF TGTGCCAGCACTGGTAGGGGTGGAGGAAACACCATATATTTT
once TRBJ1-2 NA TRBV7-9 CASSLGTGHVYGYTF TGTGCCAGCAGCTTAGGCACAGGGCACGTCTATGGCTACACCTTC
NA TRBJ2-1 NA TRBV11-2 CASRPNYNEQFF TGTGCCAGCAGGCCTAACTACAATGAGCAGTTCTTC
NA TRBJ1-3 NA TRBV28 CASSATVLSGNTIYF TGTGCCAGCAGCGCGACAGTCCTATCTGGAAACACCATATATTTT
NA TRBJ2-7 NA TRBV19 CASPRTGLIYEQYF TGTGCCTCGCCACGGACTGGGTTGATTTACGAGCAGTACTTC
NA TRBJ2-3 TRBD2 TRBV24-1 CATSDFQGLNTDTQYF TGTGCCACCAGTGATTTTCAGGGACTAAACACAGATACGCAGTATTTT
NA TRBJ1-1 NA TRBV7-8 CASSLPGVNTEAFF TGTGCCAGCAGCTTACCGGGGGTGAACACTGAAGCTTTCTTT
NA TRBJ1-1 TRBD1 TRBV10-2 CASGGTGGRVTEAFF TGCGCCAGCGGGGGTACAGGGGGCAGGGTCACTGAAGCTTTCTTT
NA TRBJ1-5 NA TRBV5-6 CASSRRNYQPQHF TGTGCCAGCAGCCGCAGGAACTATCAGCCCCAGCATTTT
NA TRBJ2-1 NA TRBV5-1 CASSLAFTYYNEQFF TGCGCCAGCAGCTTGGCCTTTACTTACTACAATGAGCAGTTCTTC
NA TRBJ1-5 TRBD1 TRBV5-1 CASSPGDRDNQPQHF TGCGCCAGCAGCCCTGGGGACAGGGACAATCAGCCCCAGCATTTT
NA TRBJ2-1 NA TRBV25-1 CASSEVTGLGHNEQFF TGTGCCAGCAGTGAAGTAACGGGACTCGGCCACAATGAGCAGTTCTTC
NA TRBJ2-2 NA TRBV2 CASSGGRTYTGELFF TGTGCCAGCAGTGGGGGGCGGACCTACACCGGGGAGCTGTTTTTT
NA TRBJ2-7 NA TRBV7-9 CASSAQGVPYEQYF TGTGCCAGCAGCGCACAGGGCGTACCCTACGAGCAGTACTTC
NA TRBJ1-5 NA TRBV20-1 CSASEDSYSNQPQHF TGCAGTGCTAGTGAGGACAGCTATAGCAATCAGCCCCAGCATTTT
NA TRBJ1-2 NA TRBV21-1 CASGETGAGYGYTF TGTGCCAGCGGAGAGACAGGGGCGGGCTATGGCTACACCTTC
NA TRBJ2-7 NA TRBV7-6 CASSPGSLTEQYF TGTGCCAGCAGCCCGGGATCCCTGACAGAGCAGTACTTC
NA TRBJ2-2 NA TRBV14 CASSQGRQYANTGELFF TGTGCCAGCAGCCAAGGACGACAGTACGCGAACACCGGGGAGCTGTTTTTT
NA TRBJ1-2 NA TRBV2 CASSEEGQGYGYTF TGTGCCAGCAGTGAAGAGGGCCAGGGGTATGGCTACACCTTC
NA TRBJ2-1 TRBD2 TRBV5-1 CASSSYSGRTYNEQFF TGCGCCAGCAGCAGCTACAGCGGGAGGACCTACAATGAGCAGTTCTTC
NA TRBJ2-1 TRBD2 TRBV9 CASSVARLAGGGEQFF TGTGCCAGCAGCGTAGCTCGCCTAGCGGGAGGAGGTGAGCAGTTCTTC
NA TRBJ1-1 NA TRBV30 CAWRRGRYEAFF TGTGCCTGGAGAAGAGGTAGATATGAAGCTTTCTTT
NA TRBJ2-2 TRBD2 TRBV18 CASSPGLAGVFTGELFF TGTGCCAGCTCACCGGGACTAGCGGGAGTCTTCACCGGGGAGCTGTTTTTT
NA TRBJ2-1 TRBD2 TRBV11-2 CASSLEAGGAYNEQFF TGTGCCAGCAGCTTAGAAGCGGGAGGGGCCTACAATGAGCAGTTCTTC
NA TRBJ2-7 TRBD2 TRBV11-3 CASSPIAGPYEQYF TGTGCCAGCAGCCCTATAGCGGGACCCTACGAGCAGTACTTC
NA TRBJ1-1 TRBD1 TRBV18 CASSPQGQVNTEAFF TGTGCCAGCTCACCACAGGGACAGGTGAACACTGAAGCTTTCTTT
NA TRBJ1-4 NA TRBV6-5 CASSPRRGEKLFF TGTGCCAGCAGTCCCCGGCGGGGAGAAAAACTGTTTTTT
once TRBJ2-3 TRBD2 TRBV7-9 CASSLARLASGSSDTQYF TGTGCCAGCAGCTTAGCTCGTTTGGCTAGCGGGAGTTCAGATACGCAGTATTTT
NA TRBJ1-1 NA TRBV12-3/TRBV12-4 CASSPQGLEAFF TGTGCCAGCAGTCCTCAGGGTCTCGAAGCTTTCTTT
NA TRBJ2-5 TRBD2 TRBV7-9 CASSPPGTRMGETQYF TGTGCCAGCAGCCCACCCGGGACTAGGATGGGGGAGACCCAGTACTTC
NA TRBJ2-1 TRBD2 TRBV5-6 CASSFEASGNEQFF TGTGCCAGCAGCTTTGAGGCTAGCGGCAATGAGCAGTTCTTC
NA TRBJ2-2 NA TRBV5-4 CASSPPTGRATGELFF TGTGCCAGCAGCCCCCCAACCGGGCGGGCCACCGGGGAGCTGTTTTTT
NA TRBJ2-3 NA TRBV29-1 CSVVRRSDTQYF TGCAGCGTTGTTCGGAGGTCAGATACGCAGTATTTT
NA TRBJ1-4 NA TRBV9 CASSVASGGRGEKLFF TGTGCCAGCAGCGTAGCTAGCGGGGGGCGCGGAGAAAAACTGTTTTTT
NA TRBJ2-3 NA TRBV7-8 CASSQNRLTQYF TGTGCCAGCAGCCAAAACAGGTTGACGCAGTATTTT
NA TRBJ2-2 TRBD2 TRBV7-2 CASSLSAGANTGELFF TGTGCCAGCAGCTTGTCTGCGGGAGCGAACACCGGGGAGCTGTTTTTT
NA TRBJ1-1 NA TRBV18 CASSQIRGTEAFF TGTGCCAGCTCACAGATCAGGGGAACTGAAGCTTTCTTT
NA TRBJ2-1 TRBD1 TRBV5-1 CASSLVTGGFGYNEQFF TGCGCCAGCAGCTTGGTAACAGGGGGGTTTGGGTACAATGAGCAGTTCTTC
many TRBJ2-7 TRBD1 TRBV5-5 CASSYRDSSSYEQYF TGTGCCAGCAGTTACCGGGACAGTAGCTCCTACGAGCAGTACTTC
NA TRBJ1-2 NA TRBV2 CASSVKGNYGYTF TGTGCCAGCAGTGTAAAGGGGAACTATGGCTACACCTTC